This T cell receptor (beta chain) was sequenced in a study of blood T cells in healthy people across ages. Overall study findings and caveats: The percentage of naive T cells correlated strongly with TCR beta diversity.

Comment on this clonotype: Its specificity is not known.

Together with a sample-barcoded 5' primer, a J-beta primer mix was included in a second PCR lasting roughly 6 to 12 cycles. Per sample, CDR3-containing paired-end reads numbered at least 2.5 million. TCRdb redid the calling of the 5' RACE reads with MiXCR, one entry per CDR3 protein. The profile shows fewer than 2,000,000 distinct CDR3 sequences, more than 35% of them singletons. This CDR3 is 14 amino acids long. CDR1 is MGHRA and CDR2 is YSYEKL in the germline V gene. The V end was cut by 2 bases, the J end by 11 bases, with 18 bases between. Sequencing used blood. The V and J genes are TRBV4-1 and TRBJ2-5, with D maybe TRBD1 (5 bases). This clonotype originated in a human donor in good health. In nucleotides, the CDR3 is TGCGCCAGCAGCCAAACGGAATTGGACAATGAGCAGTACTTC. Protein: CASSQTELDNEQYF.